This T cell receptor beta chain is drawn from a study of blood T cell repertoires in COVID-19. On the study more broadly: The analysed material was cDNA or gDNA that came from T cells, B-cell-depleted T cells, or PBMCs.

Trimming cost V 6 bases and J 1 base, with 16 bases left between them. The germline gives CDR1 ENHRY, CDR2 SYGVKD. The CDR3 contains 15 residues. Libraries were prepared by immunoSEQ multiplex PCR; TCRdb keeps only in-frame clonotypes and omits some of them. In the table there are 95,000 to 150,000 clones, around nine tenths of which are singletons. Specimen: peripheral blood. This TCR derives from a human donor in a cohort sampled during active COVID-19. The chain couples TRBV10-3 to TRBJ2-7, with D possibly TRBD2 on 6 matching bases. The CDR3, as DNA: TGTGCCATCAGCCCCCGGGGGTCTACTTCCTACGAGCAGTACTTC. It is translated as CAISPRGSTSYEQYF.